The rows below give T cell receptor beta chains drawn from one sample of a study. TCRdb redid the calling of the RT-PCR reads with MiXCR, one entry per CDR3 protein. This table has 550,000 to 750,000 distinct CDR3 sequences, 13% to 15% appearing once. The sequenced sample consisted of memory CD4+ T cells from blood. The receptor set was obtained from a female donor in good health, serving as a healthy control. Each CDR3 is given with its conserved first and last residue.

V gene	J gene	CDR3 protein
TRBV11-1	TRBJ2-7	CASSQQGPEGEQYF
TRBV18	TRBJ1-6	CASSRDRPSSYNSPLHF
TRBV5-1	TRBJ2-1	CASSLTFGTSGRNEQFF
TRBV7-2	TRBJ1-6	CASSTTGYNSPLHF
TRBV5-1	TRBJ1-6	CASSFGTENSPLHF
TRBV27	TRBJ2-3	CASSFMRTDTQYF
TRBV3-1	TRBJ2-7	CASSPAQQGRGEQYF
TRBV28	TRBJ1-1	CASSDQNTEAFF
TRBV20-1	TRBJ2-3	CSGQFTDTQYF
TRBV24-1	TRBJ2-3	CATSTHGTGGADTQYF
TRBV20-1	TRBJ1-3	CSAIPPAGNTIYF
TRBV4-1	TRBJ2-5	CASSQRIGEGKTQYF
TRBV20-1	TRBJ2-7	CSAPDQTGSSYEQYF
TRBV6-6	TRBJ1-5	CASSYGDIQPQHF
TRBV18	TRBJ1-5	CASSRDRGPLSNQPQHF
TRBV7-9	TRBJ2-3	CASSLAGTSDNTDTQYF
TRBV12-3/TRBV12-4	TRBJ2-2	CASSFGLAGNTGELFF
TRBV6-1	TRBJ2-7	CASSEVIPGTGVGEQYF
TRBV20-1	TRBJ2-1	CSARENGGYNEQFF
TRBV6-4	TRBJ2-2	CASKGQGNGELFF
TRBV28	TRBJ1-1	CASSLVWGRQNTEAFF
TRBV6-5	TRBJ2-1	CASSPDRARDNEQFF
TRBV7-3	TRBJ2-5	CASSLGPKETQYF
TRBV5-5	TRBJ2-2	CASSPTPFAGTNTGELFF
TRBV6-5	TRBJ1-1	CASSQGQVYAPTEAFF
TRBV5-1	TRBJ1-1	CASRETSRTEAFF
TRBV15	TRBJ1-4	CATARDISNEKLFF
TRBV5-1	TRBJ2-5	CASSSGGQGKRETQYF
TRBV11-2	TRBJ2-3	CASGVGDRTDTQYF
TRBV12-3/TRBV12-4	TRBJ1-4	CASSLEGGLGEKLFF
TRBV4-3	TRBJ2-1	CASSQEWGLSGYVEQFF
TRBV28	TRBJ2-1	CASSFSLSSYNEQFF
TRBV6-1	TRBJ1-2	CASTERQGNYGYTF
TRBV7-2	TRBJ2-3	CASSFGLNLADTQYF
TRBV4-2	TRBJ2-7	CASSHASRIDSSYEQYF
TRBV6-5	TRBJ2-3	CASSYGGSTNVDTQYF
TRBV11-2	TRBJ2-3	CASSLGGRTSTDTQYF
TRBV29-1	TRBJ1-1	CSVELVGGEAFF
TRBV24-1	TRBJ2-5	CATSDRQTLETQYF
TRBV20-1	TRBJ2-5	CSAPGTGSQETQYF
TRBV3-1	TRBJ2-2	CASSQQFSAGELFF
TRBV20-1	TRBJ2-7	CSARSPGGASSEQYF